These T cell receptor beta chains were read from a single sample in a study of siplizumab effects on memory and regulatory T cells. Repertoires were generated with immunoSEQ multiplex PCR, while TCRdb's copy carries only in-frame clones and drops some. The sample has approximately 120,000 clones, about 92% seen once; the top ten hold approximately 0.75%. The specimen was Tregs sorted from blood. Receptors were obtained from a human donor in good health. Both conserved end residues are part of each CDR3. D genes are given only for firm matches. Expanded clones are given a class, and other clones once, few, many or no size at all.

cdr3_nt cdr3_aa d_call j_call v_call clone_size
TGCGCCAGCAGCGCGGGACAGAACACTGAAGCTTTCTTT CASSAGQNTEAFF - TRBJ1-1 TRBV5-1 -
TGCGCCAGCAGCTTGCCTAGCCAGTCGGTGAGCACAGATACGCAGTATTTT CASSLPSQSVSTDTQYF - TRBJ2-3 TRBV5-1 -
TGTGCCAGTAGTCCTCCCGACTATTCTTTATACAATGAGCAGTTCTTC CASSPPDYSLYNEQFF - TRBJ2-1 TRBV19 -
TGCATCCCAAGGCATGGGAATGAGCAGTTCTTC CIPRHGNEQFF - TRBJ2-1 TRBV20-1 -
TGTGCCAGCAGAATGACAGGGAACACTGAAGCTTTCTTT CASRMTGNTEAFF - TRBJ1-1 TRBV6-1 -
TGTGCCAGCAGCGTAGAGAGGGGGGACAGCGTCCAAAGAGCGTGGACTGAAGCTTTCTTT CASSVERGDSVQRAWTEAFF TRBD1 TRBJ1-1 TRBV9 -
TGCGCCAGCAGCCAAGATGCCTGGGCCAACGTCCTGACTTTC CASSQDAWANVLTF - TRBJ2-6 TRBV4-1 -
TGCGCCAGCAGCGACAGGGGCAGCACAGATACGCAGTATTTT CASSDRGSTDTQYF TRBD1 TRBJ2-3 TRBV5-1 -
TGTGCCAGCAGCTCTAACTACGAGCAGTACTTC CASSSNYEQYF - TRBJ2-7 TRBV7-9 -
TGTGCCAGCAGCTTAAAACGGAGGAACACCGGGGAGCTGTTTTTT CASSLKRRNTGELFF - TRBJ2-2 TRBV7-2 -
TGCGCCAGCAGACAGGGGGCGCGAGGAGGGAGTGAAAAACTGTTTTTT CASRQGARGGSEKLFF TRBD1 TRBJ1-4 TRBV5-1 -
TGTGCCAGCAGCTTAAGGCTGAGCAGCGGCGCCTACGAGCAGTACTTC CASSLRLSSGAYEQYF - TRBJ2-7 TRBV7-9 -
TGTGCCAGCAGCCCCCTAACTAGCACAGATACGCAGTATTTT CASSPLTSTDTQYF - TRBJ2-3 TRBV7-9 -
TGCGCCAGCAGCTTGGGGCCCGGAGACACTGAAGCTTTCTTT CASSLGPGDTEAFF - TRBJ1-1 TRBV5-1 few
TGTGCCAGCAGCCATCCGACAGGGGCCAAAAACATTCAGTACTTC CASSHPTGAKNIQYF TRBD1 TRBJ2-4 TRBV7-2 -
TGTGCCTGGAGAGGTGGACAGCGGGATCAGCCCCAGCATTTT CAWRGGQRDQPQHF - TRBJ1-5 TRBV30 -
TGTGCCAGCGTCGGACCTGTAGAGGGGAGCACTGAAGCTTTCTTT CASVGPVEGSTEAFF - TRBJ1-1 TRBV6-5 -
TGTGCCAGCAGACTTAACGGGGGGGGATCCACTGAAGCTTTCTTT CASRLNGGGSTEAFF - TRBJ1-1 TRBV6-5 -
TGTGCCAGCTCACCACTCAGTGGGACAGGGCGGAACGAGCAGTACTTC CASSPLSGTGRNEQYF TRBD1 TRBJ2-7 TRBV18 -
TGTGCCAGCAGTTACAGTAGCGGGAACACCGGGGAGCTGTTTTTT CASSYSSGNTGELFF - TRBJ2-2 TRBV6-6 -
TGTGCCAGCTCGAGCGGGAGCCCGACAGATACGCAGTATTTT CASSSGSPTDTQYF TRBD2 TRBJ2-3 TRBV18 -
TGTGCCAGCAGCCGGAGGTTCGGCGGGGGGGCCGCAGGAGATACGCAGTATTTT CASSRRFGGGAAGDTQYF TRBD2 TRBJ2-3 TRBV4-2 once
TGTGCCAGCAGCTCTGGGACGGAGCAGTACTTC CASSSGTEQYF - TRBJ2-7 TRBV6-5 -
TGTGCCACCACTCTACGCTCCACAGACAGGGACGAGCAGTACTTC CATTLRSTDRDEQYF TRBD1 TRBJ2-7 TRBV6-1 -
TGTGCCATCAGCAAGGGGTTTCTTGGCCAAGAGACCCAGTACTTC CAISKGFLGQETQYF - TRBJ2-5 TRBV10-3 once
TGTGCCACCAGCCTACCTAGGGGGCGGTTGTCCTACGAGCAGTACTTC CATSLPRGRLSYEQYF TRBD1 TRBJ2-7 TRBV15 once
TGTGCCAGCAGCTTAGGGGACTACGAGCAGTACTTC CASSLGDYEQYF - TRBJ2-7 TRBV11-3 once
TGTGCCAGCAGTGAGGCAGGACTTCTCACAGATACGCAGTATTTT CASSEAGLLTDTQYF - TRBJ2-3 TRBV25-1 -
TGTGCCAGCGCCCGTGGGGGATACTCCTACAATGAGCAGTTCTTC CASARGGYSYNEQFF - TRBJ2-1 TRBV7-6 -
TGTGCCAGCAGGGGGACGGCCGTCAATCAGCCCCAGCATTTT CASRGTAVNQPQHF - TRBJ1-5 TRBV2 -
TGCGCCAGCAGACGGCCAGGGGGAGTAGGTGGAAACACCATATATTTT CASRRPGGVGGNTIYF TRBD1 TRBJ1-3 TRBV10-2 -